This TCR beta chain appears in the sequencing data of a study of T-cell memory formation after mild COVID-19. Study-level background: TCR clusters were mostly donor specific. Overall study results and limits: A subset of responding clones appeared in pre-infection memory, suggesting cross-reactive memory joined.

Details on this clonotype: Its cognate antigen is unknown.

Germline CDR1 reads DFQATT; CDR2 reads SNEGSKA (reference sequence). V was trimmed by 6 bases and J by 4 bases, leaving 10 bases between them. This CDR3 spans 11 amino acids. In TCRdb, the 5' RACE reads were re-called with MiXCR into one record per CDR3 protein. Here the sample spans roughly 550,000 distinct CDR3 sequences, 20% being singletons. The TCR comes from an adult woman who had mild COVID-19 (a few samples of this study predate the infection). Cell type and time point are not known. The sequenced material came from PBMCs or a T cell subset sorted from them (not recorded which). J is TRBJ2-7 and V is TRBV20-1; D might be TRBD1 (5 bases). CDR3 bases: TGCAGTGCAAAGACAGCGTACGAGCAGTACTTC. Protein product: CSAKTAYEQYF.